The sample holds a few counts of the clone carrying this TCR beta chain. Its antigen is as yet unknown. This entry is derived from a study of identical twins. Findings and caveats of the study: Within monozygotic twins, out-of-frame TCR alpha sharing was underestimated by the models. Zero-insertion analyses might be partly confounded by invariant T cells like MAIT and iNKT.

Germline-derived CDR1 and CDR2 are LNHDA and SQIVND (reference sequence). CDR3 length: 12 amino acids. V was cut by 6 bases and J by 1 base, with 6 bases left in between. TCRdb processed the 5' RACE reads anew with MiXCR; each CDR3 protein has one entry. There are around 100,000 distinct CDR3 sequences in the sample; under 7% occur only once, and approximately 12% lies in the top ten. The V and J genes are TRBV19 and TRBJ2-5; D gene uncertain. Input material: memory T cells sorted from blood. This receptor was identified in a woman in her forties or fifties in good health. In nucleotides, the CDR3 is TGTGCCAGTAGAGACGGCCAAGAGACCCAGTACTTC. This gives the protein CASRDGQETQYF.